This T cell receptor (beta chain) was documented in a study of graft-versus-host responses after intestinal transplantation. V lost 5 bases and J lost 8, with 13 bases in between. This CDR3 comprises 12 residues. Germline V CDR1 and CDR2: SGHRS, YFSETQ. This clone was found once. The antigen remains unidentified. TCRdb's table, derived via immunoSEQ multiplex PCR, lists solely in-frame clones and lacks some. The sample holds 100,000 or so clones, roughly nine tenths seen once. The TCR sequence derives from a human donor who received an intestinal transplant. This chain joins TRBV5-1 and TRBJ1-1; D is possibly TRBD1 (5 bases). The starting material was unstimulated CD4+ T cells sorted from spleen or lymph node cells, obtained before intestinal transplant. CDR3 coding DNA: TGCGCCAGCAGATTATCAGGGAAGGAAGCTTTCTTT. Its protein product is CASRLSGKEAFF.